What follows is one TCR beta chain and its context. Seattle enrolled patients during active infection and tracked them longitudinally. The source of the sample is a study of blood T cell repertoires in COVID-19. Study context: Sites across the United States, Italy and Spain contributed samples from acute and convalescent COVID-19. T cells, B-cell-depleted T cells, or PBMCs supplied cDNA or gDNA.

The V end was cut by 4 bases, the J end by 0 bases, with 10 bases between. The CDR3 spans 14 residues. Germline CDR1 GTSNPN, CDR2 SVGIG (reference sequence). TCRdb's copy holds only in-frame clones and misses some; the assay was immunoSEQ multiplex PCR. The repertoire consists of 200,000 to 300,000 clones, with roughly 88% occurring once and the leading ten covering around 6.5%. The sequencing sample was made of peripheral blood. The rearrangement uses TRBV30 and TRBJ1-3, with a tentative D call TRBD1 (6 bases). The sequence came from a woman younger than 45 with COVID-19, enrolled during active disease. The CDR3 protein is CAWKQGSSGNTIYF. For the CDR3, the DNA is TGTGCCTGGAAGCAGGGGAGCTCTGGAAACACCATATATTTT.